This T cell receptor (beta chain) was found in a study of T cell responses to AZD1222 COVID-19 vaccine. Study information: Combined were second doses at about 4 or about 12 weeks. General study results and limits: Clonal diversity may have been underestimated in mostly white British donors. Distributed over spike, vaccine-associated CD4 TCRs predominated at 160-218 and 743-854. Just a handful of people given AZD1222 tested seropositive at baseline.

This clone is a singleton in its sample. No antigen is known for it. The table came from immunoSEQ multiplex PCR; TCRdb's copy has only in-frame clones and leaves some out. The data contain roughly 100,000 clones, approximately 90% of them singletons. The CDR3 runs 12 residues. In germline, CDR1 is SGHRS, CDR2 YFSETQ. The V gene lost 3 bases and the J gene lost 7 bases, with 10 bases spanning the gap. The chain couples TRBV5-1 to TRBJ1-1; tentative D call: TRBD1 (6 bases). The source of this sequence is an adult in good health. Sequences were derived from peripheral blood, sampled on day 0 of AZD1222 vaccination. The CDR3, as DNA: TGCGCCAGCAGCTCCGGACAGCTTGAAGCTTTCTTT. It specifies CASSSGQLEAFF.